This T cell receptor (beta chain) was identified in a study of glioma-infiltrating T cells. Note on this clonotype: Its target is unknown. One base away lies a much larger clone, so this may be a sequencing read error.

Using RNA template, CDR3s of TCR alpha and beta were amplified with iRepertoire arm-PCR. TCRdb redid the calling of the multiplex PCR reads with MiXCR, one entry per CDR3 protein. In the table there are 9,500 to 15,000 distinct CDR3 sequences, about 30% of which are singletons. General observations from the study: Above-expected tissue-blood divergence occurred in all gliomas, most in low-grade ones.

Trimming took 9 bases from V and 2 from J, leaving 7 bases between them. The CDR3 has 11 residues. CDR1 is SNHLY, CDR2 FYNNEI, per germline. This rearrangement joins TRBV2 to TRBJ1-2; possibly TRBD1 for D (6 bases). Sequencing was done on a sample of glioma tissue, nonneoplastic brain tissue, or PBMCs (not recorded which). The source is a human donor with low-grade glioma or glioblastoma, undergoing nonglioma brain surgery, or in good health (not recorded which). This CDR3 is CASGQNYGYTF. CDR3 bases: TGTGCCAGTGGACAGAACTATGGCTACACCTTC.